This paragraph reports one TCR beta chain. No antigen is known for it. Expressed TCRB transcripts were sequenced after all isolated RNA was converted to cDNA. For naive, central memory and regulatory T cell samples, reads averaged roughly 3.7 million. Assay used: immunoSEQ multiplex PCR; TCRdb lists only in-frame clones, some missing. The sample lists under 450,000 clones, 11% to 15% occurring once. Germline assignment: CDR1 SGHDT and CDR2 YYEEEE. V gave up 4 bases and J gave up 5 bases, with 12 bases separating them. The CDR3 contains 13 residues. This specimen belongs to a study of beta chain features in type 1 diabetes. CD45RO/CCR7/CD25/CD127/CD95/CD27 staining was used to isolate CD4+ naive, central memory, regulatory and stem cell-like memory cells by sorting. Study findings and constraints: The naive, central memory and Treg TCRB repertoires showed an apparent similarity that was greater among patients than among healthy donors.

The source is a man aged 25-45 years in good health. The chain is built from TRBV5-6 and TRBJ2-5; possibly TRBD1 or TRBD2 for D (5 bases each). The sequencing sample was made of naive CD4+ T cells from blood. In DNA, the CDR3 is TGTGCCAGCAGCGAGGGACCCCACGAGACCCAGTACTTC. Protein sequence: CASSEGPHETQYF.